The present entry profiles one T cell receptor beta chain with its context. Its antigen is undetermined. Germline V CDR1 and CDR2: SEHNR, FQNEAQ (reference sequence). V shed 7 bases and J shed 2 bases, with 14 bases lying between them. This CDR3 region has 14 residues. This record comes from a study of somatic mutations in cytotoxic T cells in rheumatoid arthritis. TCRdb's table, derived via immunoSEQ multiplex PCR, lists solely in-frame clones and lacks some. Of about 15,000 clones listed, 65% to 80% were seen once; the top ten hold around 15%. Study outcomes and limitations: The identity of the antigens targeted by the expanded CD8+ clones remained unknown.

What was sequenced was CD8+ T cells sorted from blood. This clonotype originated in an adult with rheumatoid arthritis. This chain links TRBV7-9 with TRBJ2-5, with D maybe TRBD2 (5 bases). The CDR3, as DNA: TGTGCCAGCATCCGGGGTTTTGGACAAGAGACCCAGTACTTC. Translated, it gives CASIRGFGQETQYF.